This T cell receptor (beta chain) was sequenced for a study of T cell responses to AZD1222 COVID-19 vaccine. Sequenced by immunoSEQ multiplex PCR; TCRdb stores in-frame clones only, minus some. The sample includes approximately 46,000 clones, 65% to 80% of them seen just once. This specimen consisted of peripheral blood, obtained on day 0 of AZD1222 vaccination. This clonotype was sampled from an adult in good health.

CDR3 in amino acids: CASSFRLGQPPLHF. In DNA, the CDR3 is TGTGCCAGCAGCTTCCGGTTGGGGCAGCCACCCCTCCACTTT. V gene TRBV5-6 combines with J gene TRBJ1-6; D is perhaps TRBD1 (5 bases). V lost 2 bases and J 11 bases, leaving 14 bases between the germline ends. Germline V gives CDR1 SGHDT, CDR2 YYEEEE. CDR3 size: 14 residues.